This TCR beta chain was recovered during a study of beta chain features in type 1 diabetes. Regarding the study as a whole: Among patients with Type 1 diabetes, TCRB CDR3s were moderately but significantly shorter in every one of the four CD4+ subsets.

Comment on this clone: As yet, its antigen is unknown.

Germline CDR1 is SGDLS and CDR2 is YYNGEE. This CDR3 has 17 residues. J lost 4 bases, V lost 0 bases, and 7 bases had no gene match. Every isolated RNA sample was fully reverse transcribed, so sequencing captured expressed TCRB transcripts. Clones were read by immunoSEQ multiplex PCR, and TCRdb kept only the in-frame ones, dropping some. The sample yields some 660,000 clones, about 14% seen once. This sequence joins TRBV9 and TRBJ2-7, with 13 bases matching TRBD2. This clonotype originated in a man between 18 and 29 years old with type 1 diabetes. The material sequenced was naive CD4+ T cells from blood. The CDR3 region is CASSVEDGTSGAYEQYF. The CDR3 bases are TGTGCCAGCAGCGTAGAGGATGGGACTAGCGGGGCGTACGAGCAGTACTTC.